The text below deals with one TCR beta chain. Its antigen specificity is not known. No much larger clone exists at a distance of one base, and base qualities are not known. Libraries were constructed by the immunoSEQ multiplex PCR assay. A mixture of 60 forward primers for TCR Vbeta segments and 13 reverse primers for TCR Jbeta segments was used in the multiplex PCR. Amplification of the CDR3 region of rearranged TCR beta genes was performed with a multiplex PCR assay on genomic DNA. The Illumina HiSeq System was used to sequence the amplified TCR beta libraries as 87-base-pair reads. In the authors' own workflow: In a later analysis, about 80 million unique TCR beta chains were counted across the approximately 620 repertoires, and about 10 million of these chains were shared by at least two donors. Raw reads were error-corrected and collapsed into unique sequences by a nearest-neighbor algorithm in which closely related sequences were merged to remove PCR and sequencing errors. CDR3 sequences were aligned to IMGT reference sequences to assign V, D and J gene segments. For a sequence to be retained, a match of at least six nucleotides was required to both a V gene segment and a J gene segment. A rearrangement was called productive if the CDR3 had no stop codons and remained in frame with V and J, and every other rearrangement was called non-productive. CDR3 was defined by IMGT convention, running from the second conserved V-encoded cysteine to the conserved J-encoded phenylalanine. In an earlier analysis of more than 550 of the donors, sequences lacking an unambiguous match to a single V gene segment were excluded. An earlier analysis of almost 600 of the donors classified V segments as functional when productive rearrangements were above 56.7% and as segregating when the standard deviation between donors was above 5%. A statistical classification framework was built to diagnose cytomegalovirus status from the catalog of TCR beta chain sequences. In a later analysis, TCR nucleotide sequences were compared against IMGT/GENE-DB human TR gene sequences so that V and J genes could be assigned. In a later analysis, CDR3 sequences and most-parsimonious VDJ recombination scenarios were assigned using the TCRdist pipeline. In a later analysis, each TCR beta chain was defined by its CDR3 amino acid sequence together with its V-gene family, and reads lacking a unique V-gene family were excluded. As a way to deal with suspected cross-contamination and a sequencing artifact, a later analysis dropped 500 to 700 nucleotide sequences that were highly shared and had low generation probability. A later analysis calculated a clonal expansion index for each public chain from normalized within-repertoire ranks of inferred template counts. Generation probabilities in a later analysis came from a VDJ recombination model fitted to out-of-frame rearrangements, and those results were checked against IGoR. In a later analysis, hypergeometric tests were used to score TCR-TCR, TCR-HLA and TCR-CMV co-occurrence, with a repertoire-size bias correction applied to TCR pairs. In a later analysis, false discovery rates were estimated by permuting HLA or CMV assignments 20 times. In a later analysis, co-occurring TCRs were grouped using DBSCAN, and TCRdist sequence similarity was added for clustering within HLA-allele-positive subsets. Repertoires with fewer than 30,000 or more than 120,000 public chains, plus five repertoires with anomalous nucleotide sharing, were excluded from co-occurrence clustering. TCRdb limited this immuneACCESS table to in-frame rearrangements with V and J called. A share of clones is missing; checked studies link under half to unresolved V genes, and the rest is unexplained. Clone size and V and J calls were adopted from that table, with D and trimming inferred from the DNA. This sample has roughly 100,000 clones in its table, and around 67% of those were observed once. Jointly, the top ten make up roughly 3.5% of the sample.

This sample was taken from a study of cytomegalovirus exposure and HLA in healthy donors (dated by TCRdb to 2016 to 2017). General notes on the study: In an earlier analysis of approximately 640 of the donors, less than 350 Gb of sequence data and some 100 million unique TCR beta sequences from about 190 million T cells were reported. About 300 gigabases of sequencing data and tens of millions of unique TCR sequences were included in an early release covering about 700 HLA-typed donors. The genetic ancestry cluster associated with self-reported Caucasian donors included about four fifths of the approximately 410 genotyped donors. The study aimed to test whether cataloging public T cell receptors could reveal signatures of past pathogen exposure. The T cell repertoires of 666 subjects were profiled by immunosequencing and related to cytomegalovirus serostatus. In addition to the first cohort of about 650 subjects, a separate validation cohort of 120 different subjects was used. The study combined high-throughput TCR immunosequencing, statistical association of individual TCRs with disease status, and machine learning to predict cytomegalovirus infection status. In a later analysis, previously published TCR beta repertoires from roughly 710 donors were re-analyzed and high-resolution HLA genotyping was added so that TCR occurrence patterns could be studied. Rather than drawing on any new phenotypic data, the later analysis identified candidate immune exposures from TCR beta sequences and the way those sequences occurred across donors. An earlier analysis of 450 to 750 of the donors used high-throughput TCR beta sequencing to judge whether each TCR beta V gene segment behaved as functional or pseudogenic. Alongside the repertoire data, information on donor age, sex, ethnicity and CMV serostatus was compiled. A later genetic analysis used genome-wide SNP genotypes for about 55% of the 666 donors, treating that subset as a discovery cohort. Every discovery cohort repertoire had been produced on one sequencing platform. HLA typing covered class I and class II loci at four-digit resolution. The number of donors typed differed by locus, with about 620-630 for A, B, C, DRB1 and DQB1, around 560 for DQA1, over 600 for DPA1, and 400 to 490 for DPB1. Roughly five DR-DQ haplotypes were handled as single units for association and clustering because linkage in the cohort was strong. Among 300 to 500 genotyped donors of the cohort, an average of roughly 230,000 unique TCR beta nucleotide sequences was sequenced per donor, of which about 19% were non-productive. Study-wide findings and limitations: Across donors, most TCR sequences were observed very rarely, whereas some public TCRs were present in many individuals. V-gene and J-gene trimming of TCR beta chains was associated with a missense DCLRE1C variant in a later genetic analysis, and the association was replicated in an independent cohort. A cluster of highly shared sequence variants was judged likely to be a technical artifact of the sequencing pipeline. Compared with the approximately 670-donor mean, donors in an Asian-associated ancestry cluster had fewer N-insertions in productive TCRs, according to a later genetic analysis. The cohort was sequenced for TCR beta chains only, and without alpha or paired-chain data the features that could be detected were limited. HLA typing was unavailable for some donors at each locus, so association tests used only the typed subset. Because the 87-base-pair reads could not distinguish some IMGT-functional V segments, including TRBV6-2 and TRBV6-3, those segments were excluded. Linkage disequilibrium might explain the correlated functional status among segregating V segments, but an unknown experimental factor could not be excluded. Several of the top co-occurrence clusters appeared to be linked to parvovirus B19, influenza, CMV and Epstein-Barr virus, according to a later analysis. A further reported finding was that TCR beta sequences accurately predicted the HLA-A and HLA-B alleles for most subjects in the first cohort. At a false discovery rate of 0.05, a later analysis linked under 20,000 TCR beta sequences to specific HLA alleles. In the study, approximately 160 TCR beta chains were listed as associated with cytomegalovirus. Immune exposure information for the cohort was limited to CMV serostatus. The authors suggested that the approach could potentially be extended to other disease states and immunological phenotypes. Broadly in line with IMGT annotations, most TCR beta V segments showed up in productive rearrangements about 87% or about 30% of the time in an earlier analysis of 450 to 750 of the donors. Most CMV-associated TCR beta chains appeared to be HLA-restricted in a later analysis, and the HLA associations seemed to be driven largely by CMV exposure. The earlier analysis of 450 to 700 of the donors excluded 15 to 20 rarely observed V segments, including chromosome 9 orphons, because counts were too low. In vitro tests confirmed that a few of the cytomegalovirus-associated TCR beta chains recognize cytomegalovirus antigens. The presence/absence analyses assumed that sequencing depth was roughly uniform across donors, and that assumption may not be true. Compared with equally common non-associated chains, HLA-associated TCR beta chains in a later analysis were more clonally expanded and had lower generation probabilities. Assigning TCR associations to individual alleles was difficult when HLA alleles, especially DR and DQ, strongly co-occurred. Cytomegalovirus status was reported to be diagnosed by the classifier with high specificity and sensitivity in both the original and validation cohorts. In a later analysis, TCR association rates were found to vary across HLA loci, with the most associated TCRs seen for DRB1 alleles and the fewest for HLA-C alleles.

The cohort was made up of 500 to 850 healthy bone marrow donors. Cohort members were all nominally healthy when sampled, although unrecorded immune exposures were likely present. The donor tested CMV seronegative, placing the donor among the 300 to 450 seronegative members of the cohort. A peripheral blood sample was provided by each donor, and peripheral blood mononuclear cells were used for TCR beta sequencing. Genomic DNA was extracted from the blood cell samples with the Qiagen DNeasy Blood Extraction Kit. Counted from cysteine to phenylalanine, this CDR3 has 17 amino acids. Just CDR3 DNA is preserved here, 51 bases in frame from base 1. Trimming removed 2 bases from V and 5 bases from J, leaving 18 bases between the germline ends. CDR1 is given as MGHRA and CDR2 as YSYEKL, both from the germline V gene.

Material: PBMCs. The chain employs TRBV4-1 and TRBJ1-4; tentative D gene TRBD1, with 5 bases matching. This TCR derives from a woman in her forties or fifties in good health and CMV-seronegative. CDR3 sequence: CASSQPDMGLQNEKLFF. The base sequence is TGCGCCAGCAGCCAACCAGATATGGGACTGCAAAATGAAAAACTGTTTTTT.